The entry below describes one T cell receptor beta chain. The antigen remains undetermined. Germline assignment: CDR1 LGHNT and CDR2 FRNRAP. This CDR3 contains 16 residues. The V and J ends lost 5 bases and 2 bases respectively, with 17 bases between them. The sample comes from a study of OX40 agonist ivuxolimab in advanced cancers. Study-level information: Partial responses were achieved by three patients: one hepatocellular carcinoma, two cutaneous melanoma.

Broader study findings: Expanded clones were, on average, more numerous in CD8+ T cells than in CD4+.

The repertoire was sequenced with immunoSEQ multiplex PCR; TCRdb's copy has only in-frame clones and lacks some. There are fewer than 85,000 clones in the sample; approximately 86% occur only once, and under 0.75% lies in the top ten. The clonotype was recovered from an adult with an advanced solid tumor such as melanoma, head and neck, liver or kidney cancer. The rearrangement uses TRBV12-5 and TRBJ2-3; D may be TRBD2 (6 bases). Sequences were derived from CD4+ or CD8+ T cells sorted from blood, sampled in a trial of the OX40 agonist ivuxolimab. The CDR3 loop reads CASGLLHAGTTDTQYF. In DNA, the CDR3 is TGTGCTAGTGGTCTCCTCCACGCGGGGACCACAGATACGCAGTATTTT.